These 18 T cell receptor beta chains share one sample of origin, sequenced in a study of CD8+ T cells in alopecia areata. The sample's treatment: oral pan-JAK inhibitor, 5-10 mg twice daily. Sequencing used cDNA as its template, made by extracting RNA and reverse transcribing it. Profiled with immunoSEQ multiplex PCR; TCRdb holds only in-frame clones, not every one. The sample records 200,000 to 250,000 clones, approximately 67% being singletons. Source: CD4+ T cells sorted from blood, taken at week 44, from a patient treated with tofacitinib. Receptors were obtained from a human donor with alopecia areata.

V and J are TRBV4-1 and TRBJ2-3; TRBD2 is a possible D gene (6 bases). Deletions cut 4 bases from V and 3 bases from J, with 17 bases between. The V gene's germline CDR1 is MGHRA and CDR2 YSYEKL. CDR3 length: 16 residues. The CDR3 bases are TGCGCCAGCAGCCCGAGAGACGGGGGACCGACAGATACGCAGTATTTT. Translating it yields CASSPRDGGPTDTQYF.

V usage is TRBV30 and J usage is TRBJ1-2, with D tentatively TRBD1 (5 bases). Trimming shortened V by 2 bases and J by 8 bases, and 18 bases separated the two germline ends. Looked up from germline, CDR1 is GTSNPN and CDR2 is SVGIG (reference sequence). The CDR3 sequence is 14 residues long. CDR3 sequence reads: CAWSPRTYRTGYTF. CDR3 DNA: TGTGCCTGGAGTCCTCGGACATATCGGACGGGCTACACCTTC.

The rearrangement uses TRBV29-1 and TRBJ1-5; D gene unclear. Between the trimmed V and J ends, which lost 0 bases and 7 bases, there was a span of 7 bases. The CDR3 length is 12 residues. Germline V gene sequence: CDR1 SQVTM, CDR2 ANQGSEA. CDR3 sequence: CSVEEAGQPQHF. The CDR3 bases are TGCAGCGTTGAAGAGGCCGGACAGCCCCAGCATTTT.

This clone was found a few times. The chain carries TRBV11-2 and TRBJ2-1, with a tentative D call TRBD2 (5 bases). This CDR3 contains 13 residues. The germline CDR1 and CDR2 sequences are SGHAT and FQNNGV. V was trimmed by 2 bases and J by 9 bases, leaving 11 bases between them. The CDR3 DNA reads as TGTGCCAGCAGCTTATCCACCCGGGGTGAGCAGTTCTTC. Amino acids: CASSLSTRGEQFF.

The chain joins TRBV18 to TRBJ2-5; no clear D. The CDR3 runs to 12 residues. Germline lookup yields CDR1 KGHSH and CDR2 LQKENI. V gave up 0 bases and J gave up 6 bases, with 5 bases separating them. The CDR3 coding sequence is TGTGCCAGCTCACCACCCGAGAAGACCCAGTACTTC. Translation gives CASSPPEKTQYF. Supplemented by reference TRBV18 and TRBJ2-5, the full variable domain reads NAGVMQNPRHLVRRRGQEARLRCSPMKGHSHVYWYRQLPEEGLKFMVYLQKENIIDESGMPKERFSAEFPKEGPSILRIQQVVRGDSAAYFCASSPPEKTQYFGPGTRLLVL.

Comment on this clone: Other nucleotide sequences from this sample produce the same CDR3. This sequence joins TRBV29-1 and TRBJ1-1; D perhaps matches TRBD1 (6 bases). Trimming took 4 bases from V and 0 from J, leaving 9 bases between them. The CDR3 covers 13 residues. Germline V gives CDR1 SQVTM, CDR2 ANQGSEA. The CDR3 nucleotides are TGCAGCGTTGGGGGGCGTATGAACACTGAAGCTTTCTTT. As protein: CSVGGRMNTEAFF.

This clone was counted between two and nine times. The V gene is TRBV15, the J gene TRBJ1-1; D not certain. The germline V gene has CDR1 LNHNV and CDR2 YYDKDF (reference sequence). V lost 0 bases and J 5 bases, leaving 10 bases between the germline ends. The length of the CDR3 is 14 residues. CDR3 sequence (DNA): TGTGCCACCAGCAGAGACAGGCGAGCTACTGAAGCTTTCTTT. Translated: CATSRDRRATEAFF.

This clone was counted only a few times. The chain employs TRBV4-2 and TRBJ2-1; 8 bases align to TRBD2. This CDR3 has 16 amino acids. V shed 0 bases, J shed 2 bases, and the junction held 3 bases outside the gene matches. The germline gives CDR1 LGHNA, CDR2 YNFKEQ. The CDR3: CASSQDLAGPYNEQFF. CDR3 nucleotide sequence: TGTGCCAGCAGCCAAGACTTAGCGGGACCCTACAATGAGCAGTTCTTC.

Here the CDR3 DNA reads TGTGCCAGCAGCGAGCAGATGGGAGAGACCCAGTACTTC. This sequence encodes CASSEQMGETQYF. This chain links TRBV9 with TRBJ2-5; D unresolved. Looked up from germline, CDR1 is SGDLS and CDR2 is YYNGEE. V lost 3 bases to trimming and J lost 4 bases, with 10 bases between them. The CDR3 spans 13 residues.

This clone was counted a few times. This rearrangement joins TRBV29-1 to TRBJ2-7, with D unresolved. The germline gives CDR1 SQVTM, CDR2 ANQGSEA. This CDR3 comprises 11 residues. The V end was cut by 4 bases, the J end by 6 bases, with 10 bases between. The CDR3 sequence is CSVGLPAEQYF. CDR3 in DNA: TGCAGCGTTGGGTTACCCGCCGAGCAGTACTTC.

This clone was seen once. The chain has TRBV13 and TRBJ1-2; D might be TRBD1 (5 bases). The CDR3 totals 15 residues. Trimming shortened V by 3 bases and J by 5 bases, and 16 bases separated the two germline ends. Looked up from germline, CDR1 is PRHDT and CDR2 is FYEKMQ (reference sequence). Here the CDR3 DNA reads TGTGCCAGCAGCTTTCGGCAGGGCGATAGGTATGGCTACACCTTC. Residues: CASSFRQGDRYGYTF.

This clone was found a few times. The chain is built from TRBV5-6 and TRBJ1-5; 10 bases line up with TRBD1. CDR3 length equals 13 residues. Germline CDR1 is SGHDT and CDR2 is YYEEEE. V lost 4 bases and J lost 9; bases outside the gene matches: 4. The CDR3 loop is CASSRGQGRPQHF. In DNA, the CDR3 is TGTGCCAGCAGCCGGGGACAGGGGAGGCCCCAGCATTTT.

The chain combines TRBV2 with TRBJ2-1; possible D gene TRBD2, 5 bases. Trimming took off 4 bases at V and 9 bases at J, with 13 bases between the two ends. The CDR3 sequence is 13 residues long. The germline CDR1 and CDR2 sequences are SNHLY and FYNNEI. CDR3 in amino acids: CASSGSVGSEQFF. CDR3 sequence (DNA): TGTGCCAGCAGTGGGAGCGTAGGGAGTGAGCAGTTCTTC.

The V gene is TRBV30, the J gene TRBJ1-6; D is unclear. Germline V gives CDR1 GTSNPN, CDR2 SVGIG (reference sequence). The V and J ends lost 2 bases and 10 bases respectively, with 9 bases between them. This CDR3 is 12 amino acids long. CDR3: CAWSIPESPLHF. The CDR3 DNA reads TGTGCCTGGAGTATCCCCGAATCACCCCTCCACTTT.

The chain has TRBV7-6 and TRBJ2-2; 10 nucleotides align to TRBD2. V shed 6 bases, J shed 0 bases, and the junction held 4 bases outside the gene matches. The CDR3 contains 16 residues. Germline-derived CDR1 and CDR2 are SGHVS and FNYEAQ. CDR3 amino acids: CASRFSGGTNTGELFF. The CDR3 coding sequence is TGTGCCAGCAGATTTAGCGGGGGGACGAACACCGGGGAGCTGTTTTTT.

The rearrangement joins TRBV19 to TRBJ1-2; D perhaps matches TRBD1 (5 bases). With 7 bases removed from V and 2 bases from J, the gap between germline ends came to 29 bases. Looked up from germline, CDR1 is LNHDA and CDR2 is SQIVND (reference sequence). This CDR3 is 19 amino acids long. The CDR3, as DNA: TGTGCCAGTAACAAAATACCGGGGGATACTATCTTGGGCAACTATGGCTACACCTTC. Residues: CASNKIPGDTILGNYGYTF.

The chain links TRBV29-1 to TRBJ2-6, with D perhaps TRBD2 (5 bases). The germline gives CDR1 SQVTM, CDR2 ANQGSEA. The V end lost 2 bases, the J end lost 4 bases, and 9 bases lay between the germline ends. The CDR3 is made up of 14 amino acids. CDR3 in DNA: TGCAGCGTTGAAAACGGGATCGGGGCCAACGTCCTGACTTTC. Its translation: CSVENGIGANVLTF.

The chain couples TRBV29-1 to TRBJ2-5, with D perhaps TRBD1 (6 bases). The CDR3 runs to 14 residues. The V gene lost 6 bases and the J gene lost 6 bases, with 20 bases spanning the gap. CDR1 and CDR2 from the germline V gene are SQVTM and ANQGSEA. CDR3 sequence reads: CSVVDTGLAQTQYF. DNA for the CDR3: TGCAGCGTCGTCGATACAGGGTTAGCTCAGACCCAGTACTTC. The entire variable domain, with the rest obtained from reference TRBV29-1 and TRBJ2-5, is as follows: SAVISQKPSRDICQRGTSLTIQCQVDSQVTMMFWYRQQPGQSLTLIATANQGSEATYESGFVIDKFPISRPNLTFSTLTVSNMSPEDSSIYLCSVVDTGLAQTQYFGPGTRLLVL.